These T cell receptor beta chains were read from a single sample in a study of monozygotic twins with inflammatory bowel disease. TCRdb re-called the 5' RACE reads; one entry per CDR3 protein, DNA not given. Here the sample table reports approximately 150,000 distinct CDR3 sequences. Sequencing input: blood. Receptors were obtained from a human donor with ulcerative colitis or Crohn's disease, or a healthy co-twin of an affected twin (not recorded which). Both conserved end residues are part of each CDR3.

J gene: TRBJ2-5
V gene: TRBV6-2/TRBV6-3
CDR3 protein: CASRAGEETQYF

J gene: TRBJ1-1
V gene: TRBV12-3/TRBV12-4
CDR3 protein: CASSLKRVTEAFF

J gene: TRBJ2-2
V gene: TRBV5-1
CDR3 protein: CASSLARGGELFF

J gene: TRBJ2-7
V gene: TRBV4-1
CDR3 protein: CASSQEKGPYEQYF

J gene: TRBJ1-2
V gene: TRBV7-8
CDR3 protein: CASSLRAGANYGYTF

J gene: TRBJ2-3
V gene: TRBV5-6
CDR3 protein: CASSLAEGDTQYF

J gene: TRBJ1-4
V gene: TRBV19
CDR3 protein: CASFSGRYNEKLFF

J gene: TRBJ2-1
V gene: TRBV5-1
CDR3 protein: CASSVERGGAYNEQFF

J gene: TRBJ1-1
V gene: TRBV18
CDR3 protein: CASSPSSAEAFF

J gene: TRBJ2-2
V gene: TRBV7-9
CDR3 protein: CASSLRLGTGELFF

J gene: TRBJ1-1
V gene: TRBV5-4
CDR3 protein: CASRPGQGVVNTEAFF

J gene: TRBJ2-1
V gene: TRBV5-1
CDR3 protein: CASSLVLAGGLAEYNEQFF